A selection of T cell receptor beta chains follows, all from one sample in a study of cytomegalovirus exposure and HLA in healthy donors. Produced via immunoSEQ multiplex PCR; TCRdb's table is partial and in-frame only. The table records about 160,000 clones, roughly 80% of them present only once. Specimen: PBMCs. The receptor source for this set is a man aged 30 to 39 in good health and CMV-seronegative. CDR3s include the opening cysteine and the closing phenylalanine or tryptophan. D genes are given only for firm matches. Rows give clone size only sometimes, using once, few, many, or a class for an expanded clone.

d_gene	v_gene	abundance	len	j_gene	CDR3aa	CDR3nt
TRBD2	TRBV11-2	few	17	TRBJ2-2	CASNLHSSGRRTGELFF	TGTGCCAGCAACCTCCATTCAAGCGGGAGGAGAACCGGGGAGCTGTTTTTT
-	TRBV21-1	-	20	TRBJ2-7	CASSKAKGTSGSAPPYEQYF	TGTGCCAGCAGCAAAGCTAAAGGGACTAGCGGGAGTGCTCCCCCCTACGAGCAGTACTTC
-	TRBV6-6	-	12	TRBJ1-3	CASSYSGDTIYF	TGTGCCAGCAGCTACTCCGGGGACACCATATATTTT
-	TRBV9	-	15	TRBJ1-4	CASSTHRRENEKLFF	TGTGCCAGCAGCACACATAGGAGGGAAAATGAAAAACTGTTTTTT
TRBD2	TRBV19	-	13	TRBJ2-5	CASLGRFQETQYF	TGTGCCAGTCTCGGGAGGTTCCAAGAGACCCAGTACTTC
TRBD1	TRBV28	-	15	TRBJ2-1	CASTTVQGSYNEQFF	TGTGCCAGCACTACCGTACAGGGGTCTTACAATGAGCAGTTCTTC
-	TRBV9	-	16	TRBJ2-1	CASSVEQYFEHNEQFF	TGTGCCAGCAGCGTTGAACAGTACTTTGAACACAATGAGCAGTTCTTC
TRBD1	TRBV28	-	16	TRBJ2-7	CASSFPWGQGASEQYF	TGTGCCAGCAGCTTCCCCTGGGGGCAGGGGGCCTCCGAGCAGTACTTC
TRBD1	TRBV9	-	14	TRBJ1-5	CASSRTGAGQPQHF	TGTGCCAGCAGCCGAACAGGGGCGGGTCAGCCCCAGCATTTT
TRBD1	TRBV5-1	-	13	TRBJ2-5	CASSPGTARTQYF	TGCGCCAGCAGCCCGGGGACAGCCCGGACCCAGTACTTC
TRBD1	TRBV28	-	13	TRBJ1-1	CASSPTGGTEAFF	TGTGCCAGCAGTCCTACAGGGGGCACTGAAGCTTTCTTT
TRBD1	TRBV6-1	-	15	TRBJ1-1	CASSSPRDRDTEAFF	TGTGCCAGCAGTTCCCCCCGGGACAGGGACACTGAAGCTTTCTTT
TRBD1	TRBV7-8	-	15	TRBJ1-1	CASSPGTAWNTEAFF	TGTGCCAGCAGCCCCGGGACAGCATGGAACACTGAAGCTTTCTTT
-	TRBV9	-	17	TRBJ2-7	CASSVAEQALFPDEQYF	TGTGCCAGCAGCGTAGCGGAACAGGCCCTTTTCCCTGACGAGCAGTACTTC
-	TRBV27	once	15	TRBJ2-1	CASSLRSGGFGEQFF	TGTGCCAGCAGTTTAAGGTCAGGGGGGTTCGGGGAGCAGTTCTTC
-	TRBV4-3	once	14	TRBJ1-5	CASSQDRGNQPQHF	TGCGCCAGCAGCCAAGATCGGGGCAATCAGCCCCAGCATTTT
-	TRBV6-5	-	13	TRBJ2-5	CASSTVYQETQYF	TGTGCCAGCAGTACAGTGTACCAAGAGACCCAGTACTTC
-	TRBV27	-	13	TRBJ1-5	CASSFSERQPQHF	TGTGCCAGCAGTTTCTCCGAGAGGCAGCCCCAGCATTTT
-	TRBV18	-	17	TRBJ1-1	CASSHLPRDVVDTEAFF	TGTGCCAGCTCACATCTCCCCCGAGATGTCGTGGACACTGAAGCTTTCTTT
-	TRBV7-9	-	12	TRBJ2-7	CASSLLTGEQYF	TGTGCCAGCAGCTTACTTACGGGGGAGCAGTACTTC
TRBD1	TRBV27	once	14	TRBJ2-7	CASSLTGWRKEQYF	TGTGCCAGCAGTTTGACAGGGTGGAGGAAAGAGCAGTACTTC
-	TRBV2	-	13	TRBJ1-2	CASNPDPNYGYTF	TGTGCCAGCAACCCAGATCCTAACTATGGCTACACCTTC
-	TRBV28	-	14	TRBJ1-4	CASSSRSTNEKLFF	TGTGCCAGCAGTTCGAGATCGACTAATGAAAAACTGTTTTTT
-	TRBV28	-	15	TRBJ1-2	CASSATGSRDYGYTF	TGTGCCAGCAGTGCCACGGGGAGCCGGGACTATGGCTACACCTTC
-	TRBV28	-	14	TRBJ1-2	CASSLSLIGYGYTF	TGTGCCAGCAGTTTAAGTCTAATTGGCTATGGCTACACCTTC
TRBD1	TRBV25-1	once	16	TRBJ1-1	CASTEDRGGENTEAFF	TGTGCCAGCACCGAGGACAGGGGGGGGGAGAACACTGAAGCTTTCTTT
-	TRBV6-5	-	16	TRBJ2-5	CASSSLSGRGVQTQYF	TGTGCCAGCAGTTCTCTTTCCGGCAGGGGAGTTCAGACCCAGTACTTC
TRBD1	TRBV27	-	17	TRBJ1-2	CASSFGPGGVGRFGYTF	TGTGCCAGCAGTTTTGGGCCAGGGGGCGTTGGCCGATTTGGCTACACCTTC
-	TRBV30	-	15	TRBJ2-3	CAWSGGQKRSDTQYF	TGTGCCTGGAGTGGTGGACAGAAGAGGTCAGATACGCAGTATTTT
-	TRBV5-1	-	15	TRBJ2-2	CASSLDAANTGELFF	TGCGCCAGCAGCTTGGATGCAGCGAACACCGGGGAGCTGTTTTTT
-	TRBV9	-	14	TRBJ2-7	CASAREALGGEQYF	TGTGCCAGCGCAAGGGAAGCCCTCGGGGGCGAGCAGTACTTC
TRBD1	TRBV30	-	16	TRBJ2-2	CAWSAGQAVYTGELFF	TGTGCCTGGAGTGCCGGACAGGCCGTATACACCGGGGAGCTGTTTTTT
-	TRBV28	-	12	TRBJ1-2	CASSLAGYGYTF	TGTGCCAGCAGTTTAGCAGGGTATGGCTACACCTTC
-	TRBV27	-	10	TRBJ1-1	CASGFVEAFF	TGTGCCAGCGGTTTCGTCGAAGCTTTCTTT
-	TRBV9	-	14	TRBJ1-1	CASTVDAGNTEAFF	TGTGCTAGCACCGTAGATGCGGGGAACACTGAAGCTTTCTTT
-	TRBV7-9	-	13	TRBJ1-3	CASSLPGGNTIYF	TGTGCCAGCAGCTTACCAGGGGGAAACACCATATATTTT
-	TRBV19	-	16	TRBJ2-7	CASSFRQGTKAYEQYF	TGTGCCAGTAGTTTCCGGCAGGGGACAAAGGCCTACGAGCAGTACTTC
TRBD1	TRBV6-4	-	17	TRBJ2-2	CASSDSYRGRTPGELFF	TGTGCCAGCAGTGACTCCTACAGGGGGCGAACTCCCGGGGAGCTGTTTTTT
-	TRBV4-2	few	15	TRBJ2-1	CASSQEVTVYNEQFF	TGTGCCAGCAGCCAAGAGGTGACAGTATACAATGAGCAGTTCTTC
TRBD2	TRBV9	-	16	TRBJ2-3	CASSRSGGSATDTQYF	TGTGCCAGCAGCCGATCGGGGGGGAGCGCCACAGATACGCAGTATTTT
-	TRBV7-2	-	14	TRBJ2-1	CASREGGPVNEQFF	TGTGCCAGCAGAGAGGGGGGGCCTGTGAATGAGCAGTTCTTC
TRBD1	TRBV11-2	-	13	TRBJ2-7	CASSRQGPYEQYF	TGTGCCAGCAGCCGACAGGGCCCCTACGAGCAGTACTTC
TRBD2	TRBV6-6	few	14	TRBJ2-5	CASRPSGAEETQYF	TGTGCCAGCAGACCTAGCGGGGCGGAAGAGACCCAGTACTTC
TRBD1	TRBV5-1	-	14	TRBJ2-5	CASSLGQDQETQYF	TGCGCCAGCAGCCTAGGACAGGACCAAGAGACCCAGTACTTC